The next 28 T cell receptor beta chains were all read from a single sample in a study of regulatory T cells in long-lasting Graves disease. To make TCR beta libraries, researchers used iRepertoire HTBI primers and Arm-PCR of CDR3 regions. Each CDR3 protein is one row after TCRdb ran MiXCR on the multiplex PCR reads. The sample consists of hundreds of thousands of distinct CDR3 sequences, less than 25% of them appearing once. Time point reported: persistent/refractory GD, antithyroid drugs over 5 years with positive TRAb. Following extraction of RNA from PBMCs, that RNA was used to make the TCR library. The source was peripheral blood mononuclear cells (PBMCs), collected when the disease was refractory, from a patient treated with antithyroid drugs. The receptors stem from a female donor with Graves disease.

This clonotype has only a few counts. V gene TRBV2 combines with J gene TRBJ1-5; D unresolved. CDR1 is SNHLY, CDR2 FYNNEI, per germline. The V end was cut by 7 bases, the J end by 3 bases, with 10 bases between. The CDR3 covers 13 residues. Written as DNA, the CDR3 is TGTGCCAGCAAGCCTTCGGTCAATCAGCCCCAGCATTTT. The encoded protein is CASKPSVNQPQHF. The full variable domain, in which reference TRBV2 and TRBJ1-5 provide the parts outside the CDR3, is EPEVTQTPSHQVTQMGQEVILRCVPISNHLYFYWYRQILGQKVEFLVSFYNNEISEKSEIFDDQFSVERPDGSNFTLKIRSTKLEDSAMYFCASKPSVNQPQHFGDGTRLSIL.

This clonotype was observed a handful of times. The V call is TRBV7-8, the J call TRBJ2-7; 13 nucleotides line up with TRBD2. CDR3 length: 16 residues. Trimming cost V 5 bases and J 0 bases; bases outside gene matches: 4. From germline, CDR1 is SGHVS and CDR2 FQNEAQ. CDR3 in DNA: TGTGCCAGCAGCCGACTAGCGGGAGGCATCTCCTACGAGCAGTACTTC. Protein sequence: CASSRLAGGISYEQYF.

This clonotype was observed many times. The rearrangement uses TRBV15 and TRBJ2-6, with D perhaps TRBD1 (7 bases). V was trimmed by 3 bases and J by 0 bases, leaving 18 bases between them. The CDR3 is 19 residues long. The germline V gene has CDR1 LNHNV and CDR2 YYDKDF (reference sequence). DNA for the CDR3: TGTGCCACCAGCAGGGGAGGCACAGGGGTGGCCTCTGGGGCCAACGTCCTGACTTTC. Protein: CATSRGGTGVASGANVLTF.

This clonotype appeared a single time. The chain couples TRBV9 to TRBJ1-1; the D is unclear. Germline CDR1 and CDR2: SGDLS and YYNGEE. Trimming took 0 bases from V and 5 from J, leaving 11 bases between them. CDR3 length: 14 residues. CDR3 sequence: CASSVENLGTEAFF. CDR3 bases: TGTGCCAGCAGCGTAGAGAACCTAGGGACTGAAGCTTTCTTT.

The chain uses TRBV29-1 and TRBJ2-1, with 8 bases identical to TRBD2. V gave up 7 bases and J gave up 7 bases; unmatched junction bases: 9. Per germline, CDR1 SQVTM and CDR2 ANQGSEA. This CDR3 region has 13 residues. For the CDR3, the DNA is TGCAGCGCTAAGACTAGCGATAAGAATGAGCAGTTCTTC. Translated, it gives CSAKTSDKNEQFF.

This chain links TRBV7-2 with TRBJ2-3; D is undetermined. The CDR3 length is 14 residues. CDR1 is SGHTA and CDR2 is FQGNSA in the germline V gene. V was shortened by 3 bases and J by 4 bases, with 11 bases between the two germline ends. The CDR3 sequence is CASSFGLGSDTQYF. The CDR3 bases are TGTGCCAGCAGCTTTGGGCTAGGGTCAGATACGCAGTATTTT.

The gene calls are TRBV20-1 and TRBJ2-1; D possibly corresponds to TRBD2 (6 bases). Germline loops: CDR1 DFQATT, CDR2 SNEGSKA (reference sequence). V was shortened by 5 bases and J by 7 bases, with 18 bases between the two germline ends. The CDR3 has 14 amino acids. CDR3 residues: CSARAGKKANEQFF. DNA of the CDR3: TGCAGTGCTCGGGCGGGAAAGAAGGCAAATGAGCAGTTCTTC.

The CDR3: CTNSYGPPLGGELFF. The CDR3 DNA reads TGTACCAACAGTTACGGGCCCCCGTTGGGCGGGGAGCTGTTTTTT. The J gene is TRBJ2-2, the V gene TRBV2; D remains ambiguous. Germline V gene data show CDR1 as SNHLY and CDR2 as FYNNEI. This CDR3 contains 15 residues.

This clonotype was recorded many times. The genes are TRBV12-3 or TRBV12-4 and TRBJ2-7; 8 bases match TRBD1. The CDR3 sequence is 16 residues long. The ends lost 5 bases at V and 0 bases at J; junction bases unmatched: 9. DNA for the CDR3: TGTGCCAGCAGTACAACAGGGGGTACAACCTCCTACGAGCAGTACTTC. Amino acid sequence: CASSTTGGTTSYEQYF.

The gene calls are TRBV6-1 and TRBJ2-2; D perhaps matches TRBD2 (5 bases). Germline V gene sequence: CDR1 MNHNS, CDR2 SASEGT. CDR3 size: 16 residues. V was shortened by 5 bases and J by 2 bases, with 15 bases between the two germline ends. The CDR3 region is CASSTQTSGNTGELFF. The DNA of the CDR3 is TGTGCCAGCAGTACCCAAACAAGCGGCAACACCGGGGAGCTGTTTTTT.

The CDR3 spells CASRQTGASYEQYF. DNA of the CDR3: TGCGCCAGCAGGCAGACAGGGGCTTCGTACGAGCAGTACTTC. The chain joins TRBV4-1 to TRBJ2-7, with TRBD1 matching over 8 bases. The germline gives CDR1 MGHRA, CDR2 YSYEKL. Trimming took 6 bases from V and 4 from J; bases not matched to a gene: 8. The CDR3 extends over 14 amino acids.

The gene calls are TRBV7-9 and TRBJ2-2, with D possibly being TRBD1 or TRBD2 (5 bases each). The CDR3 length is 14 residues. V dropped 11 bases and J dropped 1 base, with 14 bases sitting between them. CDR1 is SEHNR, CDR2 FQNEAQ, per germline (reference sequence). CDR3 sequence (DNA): TGTGCCGCAGCCCGGGGCGAGAACACCGGGGAGCTGTTTTTT. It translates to CAAARGENTGELFF.

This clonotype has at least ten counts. The CDR3 sequence is CASSFGAAYEQYF. The CDR3 DNA is TGTGCCAGCAGTTTCGGGGCAGCCTACGAGCAGTACTTC. The V and J genes are TRBV12-3 or TRBV12-4 and TRBJ2-7; either TRBD1 or TRBD2 may fit D (5 bases each). This CDR3 has 13 residues. V lost 3 bases and J 2 bases, leaving 8 bases between the germline ends.

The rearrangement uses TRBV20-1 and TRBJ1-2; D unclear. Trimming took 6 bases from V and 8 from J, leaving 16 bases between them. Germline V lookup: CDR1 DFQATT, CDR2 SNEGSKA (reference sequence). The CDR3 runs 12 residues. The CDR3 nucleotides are TGCAGTGCCCCCTGGGGTGGGTTAGGCTACACCTTC. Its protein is CSAPWGGLGYTF.

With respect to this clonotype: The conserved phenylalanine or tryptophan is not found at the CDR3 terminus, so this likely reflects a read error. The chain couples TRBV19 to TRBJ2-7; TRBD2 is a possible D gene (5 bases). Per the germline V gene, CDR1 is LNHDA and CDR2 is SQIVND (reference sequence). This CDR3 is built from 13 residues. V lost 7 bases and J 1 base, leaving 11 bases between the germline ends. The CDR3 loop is CASTRRGSYEQYL. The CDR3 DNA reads TGTGCCAGTACCAGACGGGGATCCTACGAGCAGTACCTC.

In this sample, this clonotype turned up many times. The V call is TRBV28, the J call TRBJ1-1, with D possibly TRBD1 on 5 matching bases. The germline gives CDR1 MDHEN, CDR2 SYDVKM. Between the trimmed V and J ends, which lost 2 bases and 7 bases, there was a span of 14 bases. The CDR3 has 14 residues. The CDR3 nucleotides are TGTGCCAGCAGTTTAAGGGGTCGGGGGGTTGAAGCTTTCTTT. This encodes CASSLRGRGVEAFF.

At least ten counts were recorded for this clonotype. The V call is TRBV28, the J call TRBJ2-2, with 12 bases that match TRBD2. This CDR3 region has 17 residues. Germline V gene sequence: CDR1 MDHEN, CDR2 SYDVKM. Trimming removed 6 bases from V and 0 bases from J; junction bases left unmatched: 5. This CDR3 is CASRSGLAGSNTGELFF. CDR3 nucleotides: TGTGCCAGCAGATCCGGACTAGCGGGATCGAACACCGGGGAGCTGTTTTTT.

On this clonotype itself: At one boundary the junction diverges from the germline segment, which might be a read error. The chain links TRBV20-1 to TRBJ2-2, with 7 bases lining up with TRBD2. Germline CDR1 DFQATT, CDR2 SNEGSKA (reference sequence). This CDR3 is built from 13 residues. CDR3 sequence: CSASGLITGELLF. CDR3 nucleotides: TGCAGTGCGTCGGGACTAATCACCGGGGAGCTGCTTTTT.

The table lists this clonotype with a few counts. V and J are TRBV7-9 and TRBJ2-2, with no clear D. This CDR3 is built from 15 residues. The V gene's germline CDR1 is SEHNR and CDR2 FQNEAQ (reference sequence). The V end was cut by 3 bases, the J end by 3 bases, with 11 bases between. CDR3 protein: CASSLLGIHTGELFF. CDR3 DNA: TGTGCCAGCAGCTTGCTGGGGATACACACCGGGGAGCTGTTTTTT.

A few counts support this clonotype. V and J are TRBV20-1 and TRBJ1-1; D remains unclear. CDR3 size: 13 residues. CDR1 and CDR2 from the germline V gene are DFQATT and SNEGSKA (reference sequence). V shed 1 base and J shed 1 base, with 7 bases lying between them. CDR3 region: CSARGAENTEAFF. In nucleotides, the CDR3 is TGCAGTGCTAGAGGGGCGGAGAACACTGAAGCTTTCTTT.

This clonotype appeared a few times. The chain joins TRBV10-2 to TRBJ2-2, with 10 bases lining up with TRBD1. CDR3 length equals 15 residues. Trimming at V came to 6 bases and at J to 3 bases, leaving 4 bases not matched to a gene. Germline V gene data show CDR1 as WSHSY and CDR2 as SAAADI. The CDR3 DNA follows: TGCGCCAGCAGGACAGGGGGCGCGGACACCGGGGAGCTGTTTTTT. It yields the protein CASRTGGADTGELFF.

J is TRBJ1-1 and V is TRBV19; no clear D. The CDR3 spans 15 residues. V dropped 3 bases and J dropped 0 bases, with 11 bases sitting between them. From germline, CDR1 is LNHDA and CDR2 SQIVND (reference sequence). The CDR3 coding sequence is TGTGCCAGTAGTATTTCTGGGGTTCTGAACACTGAAGCTTTCTTT. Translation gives CASSISGVLNTEAFF.

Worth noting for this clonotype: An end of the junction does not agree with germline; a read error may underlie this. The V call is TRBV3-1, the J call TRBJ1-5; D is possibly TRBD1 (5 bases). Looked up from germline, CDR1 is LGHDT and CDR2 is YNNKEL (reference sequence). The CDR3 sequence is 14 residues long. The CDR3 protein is CASSQGTANQPQHF. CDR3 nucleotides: TGTGCCAGCAGTCAAGGGACGGCAAATCAGCCCCAGCATTTT.

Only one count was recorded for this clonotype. CDR3 bases: TGTGCCAGCAGCACAACAGGGGCGGGTGAGCAGTTCTTC. The encoded protein is CASSTTGAGEQFF. The chain is built from TRBV7-3 and TRBJ2-1, with TRBD1 identical over 7 bases. After removal of 5 bases from V and 9 bases from J, the junction contained 7 bases not matched to a gene. This CDR3 has 13 amino acids. Per germline, CDR1 SGHTA and CDR2 FQGTGA.

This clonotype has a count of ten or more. The CDR3 here is CASSPGGRTQYF. DNA of the CDR3: TGTGCCAGCAGCCCGGGCGGGAGGACCCAGTACTTC. This chain links TRBV7-2 with TRBJ2-5; 7 bases map to TRBD2. V dropped 5 bases and J dropped 7; count of bases not matched to a gene: 4. The CDR3 has 12 residues. Germline values: CDR1 SGHTA, CDR2 FQGNSA.

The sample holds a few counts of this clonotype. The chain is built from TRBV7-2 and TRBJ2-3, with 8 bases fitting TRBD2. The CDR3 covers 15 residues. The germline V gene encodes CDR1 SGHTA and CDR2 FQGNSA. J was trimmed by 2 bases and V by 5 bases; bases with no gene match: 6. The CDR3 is CASSTSGQTTDTQYF. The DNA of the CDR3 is TGTGCCAGCAGCACTAGCGGACAAACCACAGATACGCAGTATTTT.

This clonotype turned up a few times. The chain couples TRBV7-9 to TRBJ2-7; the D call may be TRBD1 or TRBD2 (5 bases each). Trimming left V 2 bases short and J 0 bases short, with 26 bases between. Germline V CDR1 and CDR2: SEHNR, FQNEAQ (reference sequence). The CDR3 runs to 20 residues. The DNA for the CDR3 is TGTGCCAGCAGCTTACACAGGCCAGCCTGGAGCGGCCTACGCTCCTACGAGCAGTACTTC. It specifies CASSLHRPAWSGLRSYEQYF. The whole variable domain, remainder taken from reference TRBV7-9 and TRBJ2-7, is DTGVSQNPRHKITKRGQNVTFRCDPISEHNRLYWYRQTLGQGPEFLTYFQNEAQLEKSRLLSDRFSAERPKGSFSTLEIQRTEQGDSAMYLCASSLHRPAWSGLRSYEQYFGPGTRLTVT.

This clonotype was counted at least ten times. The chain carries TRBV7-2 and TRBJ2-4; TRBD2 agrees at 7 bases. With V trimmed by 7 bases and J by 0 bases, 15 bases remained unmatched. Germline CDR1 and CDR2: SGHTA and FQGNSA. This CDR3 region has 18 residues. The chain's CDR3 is CASTGGGRKTLAKNIQYF. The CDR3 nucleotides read TGTGCCAGCACAGGTGGCGGGAGAAAGACCCTAGCCAAAAACATTCAGTACTTC.